The entry below gives a single TCR beta chain sequence along with its context. The antigen remains undetermined. The sample comes from a study of Ad26.COV2.S vaccination and SARS-CoV-2 variants. Study-level background: The authors gave Ad26.COV2.S intramuscularly, either once or twice 56 days apart.

Whole-study results and caveats: Breadth, reportedly substantial, characterized the spike-specific CD8+ and CD4+ T cell responses after vaccination. Spike-specific TCR breadth was greater after Ad26.COV2.S than placebo. It is possible that the TCR breadth and depth analyses underestimated the total T cell responses.

Specified treatment: roughly 19 received Ad26.COV2.S at low or high dose, single or two shots; about 5 received placebo; per-sample allocation not given. Repertoires come from day 63 after the first vaccine or placebo injection. Germline loops: CDR1 SGHTA, CDR2 FQGTGA. J lost 1 base, V lost 3 bases, and 3 bases had no gene match. The length of the CDR3 is 15 residues. Profiling relied on immunoSEQ multiplex PCR, and the TCRdb table lists in-frame clones only, not all of them. The repertoire includes about 350,000 clones, more than 85% of them detected once, and around 4.5% sits in the top ten. Sequencing was performed on peripheral blood, taken in a trial of Ad26.COV2.S vaccine versus placebo. This TCR was sampled from a person between 18 and 65 years old who received the Ad26.COV2.S COVID-19 vaccine or a placebo. The genes are TRBV7-3 and TRBJ2-3; 8 nucleotides align to TRBD2. CDR3 in amino acids: CASSFSGVGTDTQYF. The DNA of the CDR3 is TGTGCCAGCAGCTTTAGCGGGGTAGGCACAGATACGCAGTATTTT. The full variable domain, completed using reference TRBV7-3 and TRBJ2-3, is GAGVSQTPSNKVTEKGKYVELRCDPISGHTALYWYRQSLGQGPEFLIYFQGTGAADDSGLPNDRFFAVRPEGSVSTLKIQRTERGDSAVYLCASSFSGVGTDTQYFGPGTRLTVL.